What follows is one T cell receptor (beta chain) and its context. The target antigen is unknown. A sample-barcoded 5' primer and a J-beta primer mix were used in a second PCR of roughly 7 to 11 cycles. A single record per CDR3 protein comes from TCRdb applying MiXCR to the 5' RACE reads. The sample includes approximately 790,000 distinct CDR3 sequences, roughly 60% seen only once; the top ten take roughly a quarter. Unmatched junction bases numbered 2, after V lost 4 bases and J lost 0 bases. Germline V gene lookup returns CDR1 LGHDT and CDR2 YNNKEL (reference sequence). This CDR3 contains 15 residues. This entry comes from a study of blood T cells in healthy people across ages. Study outcomes and limitations: There were more naive CD4+ cells and higher diversity in long-lived donors than in aged donors.

The chain couples TRBV3-1 to TRBJ2-7; TRBD2 agrees at 11 bases. The sequencing input was blood. The receptor comes from a man aged 25-45 years in good health. CDR3 sequence: CASSPTSGSSYEQYF. For the CDR3, the DNA is TGTGCCAGCAGCCCTACTAGCGGGAGCTCCTACGAGCAGTACTTC.